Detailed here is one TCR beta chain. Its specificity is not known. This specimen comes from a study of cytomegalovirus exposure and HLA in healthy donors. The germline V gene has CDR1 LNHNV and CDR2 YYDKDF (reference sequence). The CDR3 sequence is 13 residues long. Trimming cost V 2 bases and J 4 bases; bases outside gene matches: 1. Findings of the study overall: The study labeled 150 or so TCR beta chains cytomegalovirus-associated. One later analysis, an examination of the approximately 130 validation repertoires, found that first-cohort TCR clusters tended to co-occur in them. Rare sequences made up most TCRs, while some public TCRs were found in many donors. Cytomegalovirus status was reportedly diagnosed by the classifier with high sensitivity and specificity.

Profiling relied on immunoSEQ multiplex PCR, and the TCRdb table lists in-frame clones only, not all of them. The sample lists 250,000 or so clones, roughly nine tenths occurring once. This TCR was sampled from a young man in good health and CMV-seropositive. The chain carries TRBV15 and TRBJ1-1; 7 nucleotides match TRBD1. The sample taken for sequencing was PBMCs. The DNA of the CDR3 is TGTGCCACCAGCAGACAGGGGGGCACTGAAGCTTTCTTT. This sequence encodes CATSRQGGTEAFF.